This note documents a single T cell receptor (beta chain) sequence. Its antigen is not known. The data are from a study of cytomegalovirus exposure and HLA in healthy donors. Findings and caveats of the study: Researchers reported that a few CMV-associated chains were confirmed in vitro as CMV antigen-specific.

Libraries were prepared by immunoSEQ multiplex PCR; TCRdb keeps only in-frame clonotypes and omits some of them. This table has approximately 180,000 clones, around 87% appearing once. Germline V gene lookup returns CDR1 LGHNT and CDR2 FRNRAP. V dropped 0 bases and J dropped 3 bases, with 8 bases sitting between them. CDR3 length: 14 amino acids. Input material: PBMCs. The sequence was obtained from a woman aged 30 to 39 in good health and CMV-seronegative. The chain employs TRBV12-5 and TRBJ1-2, with D maybe TRBD1 (6 bases). CDR3 loop: CASGLVGTYYGYTF. The DNA for the CDR3 is TGTGCTAGTGGTTTGGTCGGGACATACTATGGCTACACCTTC.